This T cell receptor (beta chain) derives from a study of T cell repertoires in ileal Crohn's disease. Regarding time point: inflamed ileum from the surgical specimen. Using immunoSEQ multiplex PCR, the repertoire was profiled, and TCRdb retains in-frame clones only, with some absent. The sample lists roughly 17,000 clones; roughly 90% were seen once. CDR1 is SGHNT and CDR2 is YYREEE in the germline V gene (reference sequence). Trimming left V 2 bases short and J 0 bases short, with 17 bases between. The CDR3 extends over 17 amino acids. Study-level points and caveats: Clonal expansions were more frequent in active smokers than non-smokers at surgery.

A note on this clone: What it binds is not known.

The sample taken for sequencing was ileal tissue. The receptor was isolated from an adult with Crohn's disease. V usage is TRBV5-4 and J usage is TRBJ1-2; D gene unclear. Here the CDR3 DNA reads TGTGCCAGCAGCTTCCCATCGGAAAAGGGAACTAACTATGGCTACACCTTC. Translating gives CASSFPSEKGTNYGYTF.